This T cell receptor delta chain was identified in a study of gamma-delta T cells after stem cell transplantation. This CDR3 is 18 amino acids long. Germline CDR1 is GEAIGNYY and CDR2 is EKD. Losses at the gene ends were 3 bases for V and 0 bases for J; bases not matched to a gene: 12. TCRdb fed the RT-PCR reads to CATT. Among thousands of delta-chain clones listed, around 2.5% were seen once. By share, this clone ranks as large. Other DNA sequences within the sample encode an identical CDR3. This clonotype originated in a human donor. It is not recorded whose cells these are; they may come from a transplant donor. The sequenced sample was gamma-delta T cells. V usage is TRDV2 and J usage is TRDJ1, with 10 positions matching TRDD3. In DNA, the CDR3 is TGTGCCTGTGACGGCCTAATTACTGGGGGATCGGACACCGATAAACTCATCTTT. The encoded protein is CACDGLITGGSDTDKLIF.